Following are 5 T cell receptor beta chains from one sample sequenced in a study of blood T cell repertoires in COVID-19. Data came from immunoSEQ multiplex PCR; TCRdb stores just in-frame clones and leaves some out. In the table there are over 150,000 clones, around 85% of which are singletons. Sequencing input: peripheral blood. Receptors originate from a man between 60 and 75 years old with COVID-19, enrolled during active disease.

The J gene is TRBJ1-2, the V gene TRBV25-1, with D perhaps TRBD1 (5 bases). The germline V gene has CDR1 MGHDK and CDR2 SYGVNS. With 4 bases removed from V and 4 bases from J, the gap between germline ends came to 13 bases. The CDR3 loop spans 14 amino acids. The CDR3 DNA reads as TGTGCCAGCAGTGGCAGCAGGGTCCCCTATGGCTACACCTTC. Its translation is CASSGSRVPYGYTF.

This CDR3 reads CASRRSSGANVLTF. CDR3 sequence (DNA): TGTGCCAGCAGGCGTAGCTCTGGGGCCAACGTCCTGACTTTC. V is TRBV28 and J is TRBJ2-6; D is uncertain. Trimming stripped 6 bases from V and 0 bases from J, with 6 bases between. This CDR3 is built from 14 residues. Germline assignment: CDR1 MDHEN and CDR2 SYDVKM.

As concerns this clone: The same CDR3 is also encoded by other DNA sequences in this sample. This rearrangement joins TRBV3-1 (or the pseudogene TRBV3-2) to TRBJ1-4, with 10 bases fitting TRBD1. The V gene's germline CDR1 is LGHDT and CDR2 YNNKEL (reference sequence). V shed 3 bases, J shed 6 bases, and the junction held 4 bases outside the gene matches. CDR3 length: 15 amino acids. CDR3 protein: CASSQRTGGDEKLFF. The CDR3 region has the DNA TGTGCCAGCAGCCAGCGGACAGGGGGGGATGAAAAACTGTTTTTT.

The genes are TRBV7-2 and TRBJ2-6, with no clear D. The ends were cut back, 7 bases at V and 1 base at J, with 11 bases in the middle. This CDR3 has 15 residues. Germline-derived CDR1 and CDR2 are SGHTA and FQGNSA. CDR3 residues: CASTPRSSGANVLTF. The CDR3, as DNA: TGTGCCAGCACCCCCAGGTCTTCTGGGGCCAACGTCCTGACTTTC.

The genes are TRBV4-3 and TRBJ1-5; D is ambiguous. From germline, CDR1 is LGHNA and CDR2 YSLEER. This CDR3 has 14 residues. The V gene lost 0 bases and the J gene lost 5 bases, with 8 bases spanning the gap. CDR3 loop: CASSQDSVYQPQHF. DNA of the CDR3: TGCGCCAGCAGCCAAGATAGCGTGTATCAGCCCCAGCATTTT.